This T cell receptor (beta chain) was found in a study of Tregs in tolerant kidney transplant recipients. TCRdb keeps only in-frame clones here, not all; method: immunoSEQ multiplex PCR. The sample comprises some 20,000 clones, about 71% of which are singletons, and roughly 3.5% rests with the top ten. Details on this clone: Its antigen is unknown.

Germline CDR1 and CDR2: SGHRS and YFSETQ. This CDR3 contains 14 residues. J was trimmed by 10 bases and V by 4 bases; bases with no gene match: 10. This rearrangement joins TRBV5-1 to TRBJ2-5; 10 bases align to TRBD2. The sequence came from a human donor in good health. The source material was Tregs from blood cultured with allogeneic cells. The CDR3 protein is CASSVAGGWGVQYF. In DNA, the CDR3 is TGCGCCAGCAGCGTAGCGGGGGGATGGGGAGTCCAGTACTTC.